These T cell receptor beta chains were read from a single sample in a study of CD8 T cells in Susac syndrome. MiXCR, run by TCRdb on the immunoSEQ multiplex PCR reads, gives a single entry per CDR3 protein. Among 150,000 or so distinct CDR3 sequences listed, around 92% were seen once. Sequencing was carried out using CD4+ T cells from PBMCs. Source of these receptors: a human donor in good health. CDR3s include the opening cysteine and the closing phenylalanine or tryptophan. D genes are given only for firm matches. Expanded clones are given a class, and other clones once, few, many or no size at all.

size,J,V,D,CDR3,DNA
.,TRBJ1-3,TRBV9,.,CASSVEDNGNTIYF,TGTGCCAGCAGCGTAGAGGACAACGGAAACACCATATATTTT
.,TRBJ2-7,TRBV7-2,TRBD2,CASSWGGNRYEQYF,TGTGCCAGCAGCTGGGGGGGTAATCGTTACGAGCAGTACTTC
.,TRBJ2-7,TRBV5-4,.,CASSLGWTATYEQYF,TGTGCCAGCAGCTTGGGTTGGACAGCGACCTACGAGCAGTACTTC
.,TRBJ1-2,TRBV6-6,TRBD1,CASSSQVDRGLHGYTF,TGTGCCAGCAGTTCCCAGGTGGACAGGGGGCTCCATGGCTACACCTTC
.,TRBJ2-2,TRBV5-1,.,CASSLQGAQDTGELFF,TGCGCCAGCAGCTTGCAAGGGGCGCAGGACACCGGGGAGCTGTTTTTT
.,TRBJ2-3,TRBV10-3,TRBD1,CAMGTGLTDTQYF,TGTGCCATGGGGACAGGGTTAACAGATACGCAGTATTTT
once,TRBJ1-3,TRBV5-8,TRBD1,CASSDRAAGNTIYF,TGTGCCAGCAGCGACAGGGCGGCTGGAAACACCATATATTTT
.,TRBJ2-7,TRBV6-1,TRBD1,CASSPTRTGKLGEQYF,TGTGCCAGCAGTCCAACTCGGACAGGGAAACTAGGGGAGCAGTACTTC
.,TRBJ2-1,TRBV7-3,.,CASSQYQSSALREQFF,TGTGCCAGCAGTCAATATCAGAGTAGTGCGCTCAGAGAGCAGTTCTTC
.,TRBJ1-3,TRBV19,.,CASSMLISGNTIYF,TGTGCCAGTAGTATGCTGATCTCTGGAAACACCATATATTTT
.,TRBJ2-7,TRBV2,.,CASSEFGLSYEQYF,TGTGCCAGCAGTGAATTCGGACTAAGCTACGAGCAGTACTTC
.,TRBJ2-6,TRBV5-1,.,CASSLGQVRGANVLTF,TGCGCCAGCAGCTTGGGACAGGTTCGGGGGGCCAACGTCCTGACTTTC
.,TRBJ2-7,TRBV5-1,.,CASSKTGINAEQYF,TGCGCCAGCAGCAAAACCGGGATAAATGCCGAGCAGTACTTC
.,TRBJ2-5,TRBV25-1,TRBD1,CASSDPGTGQETQYF,TGTGCCAGCAGTGATCCCGGGACAGGCCAAGAGACCCAGTACTTC
.,TRBJ2-1,TRBV20-1,TRBD2,CSARSSSGSSSYNEQFF,TGCAGTGCTAGGTCGTCTAGCGGCTCTAGCTCCTACAATGAGCAGTTCTTC
.,TRBJ1-3,TRBV3-1,.,CASSQDGGNTIYF,TGTGCCAGCAGCCAAGATGGAGGGAACACCATATATTTT
once,TRBJ2-7,TRBV28,.,CASSLPRNEQYF,TGTGCCAGCAGTTTACCTCGGAACGAGCAGTACTTC
.,TRBJ1-1,TRBV7-9,.,CASSLGRGPRTEAFF,TGTGCCAGCAGCTTAGGTAGGGGCCCTAGAACTGAAGCTTTCTTT
.,TRBJ2-7,TRBV10-3,.,CAIRSRDSPYEQYF,TGTGCCATCAGATCCCGGGACTCCCCCTACGAGCAGTACTTC
.,TRBJ2-3,TRBV5-1,TRBD2,CASSLSGRGTDTQYF,TGCGCCAGCAGCTTAAGCGGGAGGGGAACAGATACGCAGTATTTT
.,TRBJ2-3,TRBV25-1,TRBD1,CASRDRVSADTQYF,TGTGCCAGCAGGGACAGGGTATCTGCAGATACGCAGTATTTT
.,TRBJ2-7,TRBV4-3,TRBD2,CASSRLATDEQYF,TGCGCCAGCAGCCGACTAGCGACCGACGAGCAGTACTTC
.,TRBJ2-3,TRBV7-4,.,CASSSLQASTDTQYF,TGTGCCAGCAGCTCCCTGCAGGCGAGCACAGATACGCAGTATTTT
.,TRBJ2-7,TRBV6-6,TRBD1,CASSYPATGGYEQYF,TGTGCCAGCAGTTACCCGGCGACAGGGGGCTACGAGCAGTACTTC
.,TRBJ1-1,TRBV20-1,.,CSARETGGLAEAFF,TGCAGTGCTAGAGAAACCGGGGGGCTAGCTGAAGCTTTCTTT
.,TRBJ1-6,TRBV5-6,.,CASSFGQAYSPLHF,TGTGCCAGCAGCTTCGGGCAGGCCTATTCACCCCTCCACTTT
.,TRBJ1-2,TRBV5-1,TRBD1,CASRLTGGDYGYTF,TGCGCCAGCAGGCTGACAGGGGGCGACTATGGCTACACCTTC
.,TRBJ1-3,TRBV18,.,CASSPRQVQNTIYF,TGTGCCAGCTCACCAAGACAGGTTCAAAACACCATATATTTT
.,TRBJ1-2,TRBV19,.,CATKTQGKPYGYTF,TGTGCCACCAAAACCCAGGGGAAACCCTATGGCTACACCTTC
.,TRBJ2-7,TRBV28,.,CASSLSAGRLTYEQYF,TGTGCCAGCAGTTTAAGCGCTGGACGGCTTACCTACGAGCAGTACTTC
.,TRBJ1-2,TRBV18,TRBD1,CASSPPTGTGGESGYTF,TGTGCCAGCTCACCCCCGACCGGGACAGGGGGCGAGAGTGGCTACACCTTC
once,TRBJ2-4,TRBV18,.,CASSPQGAGNIQYF,TGTGCCAGCTCACCACAGGGAGCGGGAAACATTCAGTACTTC
.,TRBJ2-1,TRBV5-1,.,CASSLVQSSYNEQFF,TGCGCCAGCAGCTTGGTACAGTCCTCCTACAATGAGCAGTTCTTC
once,TRBJ1-2,TRBV12-3/TRBV12-4,.,CASIRRAFFNYGYTF,TGTGCCAGCATAAGGAGGGCCTTTTTCAACTATGGCTACACCTTC
.,TRBJ1-4,TRBV7-2,TRBD1,CASSLARGRDEKLFF,TGTGCCAGCAGCTTAGCTAGGGGGCGGGATGAAAAACTGTTTTTT
.,TRBJ1-2,TRBV6-2/TRBV6-3,.,CASSYGGGNYGYTF,TGTGCCAGCAGTTACGGTGGCGGAAACTATGGCTACACCTTC
.,TRBJ1-2,TRBV30,.,CAWSVLDMGNYGYTF,TGTGCCTGGAGTGTACTGGACATGGGAAACTATGGCTACACCTTC
.,TRBJ2-1,TRBV7-2,TRBD1,CASSPGTGWAHEQFF,TGTGCCAGCAGCCCCGGGACAGGGTGGGCTCATGAGCAGTTCTTC
.,TRBJ2-5,TRBV2,.,CASTGLLGETQYF,TGTGCCAGCACTGGACTCCTCGGAGAGACCCAGTACTTC
.,TRBJ2-7,TRBV2,.,CASRHRAQPYEQYF,TGTGCCAGCAGGCACCGGGCCCAGCCCTACGAGCAGTACTTC
once,TRBJ1-5,TRBV30,.,CAWSVQPSNQPQHF,TGTGCCTGGAGTGTACAACCGAGCAATCAGCCCCAGCATTTT
.,TRBJ2-7,TRBV7-2,.,CASSLRGGQTYEQYF,TGTGCCAGCAGCTTACGAGGGGGGCAAACCTACGAGCAGTACTTC
.,TRBJ2-5,TRBV7-9,TRBD2,CASSWGSSGRYQETQYF,TGTGCCAGCAGCTGGGGGTCTAGCGGGAGGTACCAAGAGACCCAGTACTTC
.,TRBJ1-2,TRBV6-2/TRBV6-3,TRBD1,CASGDRGYGYTF,TGTGCCAGCGGTGACAGGGGATATGGCTACACCTTC
.,TRBJ1-2,TRBV20-1,.,CSARDLGQSTYGYTF,TGCAGTGCTAGAGATCTTGGACAGAGTACCTATGGCTACACCTTC
.,TRBJ2-3,TRBV4-2,TRBD2,CASSVRTSGSADTQYF,TGTGCCAGCAGCGTCCGGACTAGCGGGAGCGCAGATACGCAGTATTTT
.,TRBJ1-5,TRBV19,.,CASSIGNQPQHF,TGTGCCAGTAGTATAGGGAATCAGCCCCAGCATTTT
.,TRBJ2-5,TRBV29-1,.,CSVEPSGGGETQYF,TGCAGCGTTGAACCAAGTGGGGGCGGTGAGACCCAGTACTTC
.,TRBJ2-2,TRBV29-1,TRBD1,CSTDRGNTGELFF,TGCAGCACAGACAGGGGAAACACCGGGGAGCTGTTTTTT
.,TRBJ1-5,TRBV27,TRBD1,CASSPNRGDNQPQHF,TGTGCCAGCAGTCCAAACAGGGGTGACAATCAGCCCCAGCATTTT
.,TRBJ2-7,TRBV28,.,CASSGNSYEQYF,TGTGCCAGCAGTGGAAACTCCTACGAGCAGTACTTC
.,TRBJ2-2,TRBV24-1,.,CATMNSDTGELFF,TGTGCCACTATGAACAGTGACACCGGGGAGCTGTTTTTT
.,TRBJ2-7,TRBV29-1,.,CSVEIGGGSDEQYF,TGCAGCGTTGAAATCGGAGGGGGCTCGGACGAGCAGTACTTC
.,TRBJ2-3,TRBV29-1,.,CSVVGFSTDTQYF,TGCAGCGTTGTAGGGTTTAGCACAGATACGCAGTATTTT